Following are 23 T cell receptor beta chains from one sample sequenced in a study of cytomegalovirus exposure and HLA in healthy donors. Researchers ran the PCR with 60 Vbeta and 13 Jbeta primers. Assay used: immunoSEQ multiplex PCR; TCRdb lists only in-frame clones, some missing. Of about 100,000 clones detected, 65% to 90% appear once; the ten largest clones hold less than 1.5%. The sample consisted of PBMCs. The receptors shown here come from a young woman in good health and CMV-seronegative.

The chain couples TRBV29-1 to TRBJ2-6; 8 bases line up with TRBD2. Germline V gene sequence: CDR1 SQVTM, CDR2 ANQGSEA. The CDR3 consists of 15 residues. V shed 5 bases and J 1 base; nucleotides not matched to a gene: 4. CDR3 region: CSVQAGVSGANVLTF. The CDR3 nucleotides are TGCAGCGTTCAAGCGGGAGTGTCTGGGGCCAACGTCCTGACTTTC.

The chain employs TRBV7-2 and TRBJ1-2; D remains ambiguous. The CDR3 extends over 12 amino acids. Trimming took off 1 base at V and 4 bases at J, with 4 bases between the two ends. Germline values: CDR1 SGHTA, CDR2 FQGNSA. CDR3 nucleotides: TGTGCCAGCAGCTTAGACAGCTATGGCTACACCTTC. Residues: CASSLDSYGYTF.

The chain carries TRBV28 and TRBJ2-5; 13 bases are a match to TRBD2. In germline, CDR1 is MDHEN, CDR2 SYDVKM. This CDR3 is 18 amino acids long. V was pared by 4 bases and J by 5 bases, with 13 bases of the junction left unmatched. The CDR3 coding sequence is TGTGCCAGCAGTTCGACAGAGACTAGCGGGAGGAACGGGGAGACCCAGTACTTC. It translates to CASSSTETSGRNGETQYF.

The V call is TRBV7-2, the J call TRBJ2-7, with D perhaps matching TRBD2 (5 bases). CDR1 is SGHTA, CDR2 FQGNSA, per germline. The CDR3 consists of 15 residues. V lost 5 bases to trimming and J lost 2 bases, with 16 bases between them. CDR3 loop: CASSPTPTITYEQYF. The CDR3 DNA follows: TGTGCCAGCAGCCCTACACCGACTATAACCTACGAGCAGTACTTC.

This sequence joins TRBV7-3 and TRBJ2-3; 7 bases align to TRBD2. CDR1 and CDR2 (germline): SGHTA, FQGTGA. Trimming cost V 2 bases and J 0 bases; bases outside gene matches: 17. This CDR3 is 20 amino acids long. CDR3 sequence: CASSLRLAVEGDSSTDTQYF. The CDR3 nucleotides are TGTGCCAGCAGCTTACGGCTAGCGGTCGAAGGGGACTCTAGCACAGATACGCAGTATTTT. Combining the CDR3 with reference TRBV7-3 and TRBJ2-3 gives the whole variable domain GAGVSQTPSNKVTEKGKYVELRCDPISGHTALYWYRQSLGQGPEFLIYFQGTGAADDSGLPNDRFFAVRPEGSVSTLKIQRTERGDSAVYLCASSLRLAVEGDSSTDTQYFGPGTRLTVL.

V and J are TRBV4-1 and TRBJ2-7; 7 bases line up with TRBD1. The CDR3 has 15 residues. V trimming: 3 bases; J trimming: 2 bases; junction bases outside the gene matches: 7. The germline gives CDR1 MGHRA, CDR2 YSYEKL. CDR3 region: CASSHTGAQTYEQYF. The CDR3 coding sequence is TGCGCCAGCAGCCATACAGGGGCCCAGACCTACGAGCAGTACTTC.

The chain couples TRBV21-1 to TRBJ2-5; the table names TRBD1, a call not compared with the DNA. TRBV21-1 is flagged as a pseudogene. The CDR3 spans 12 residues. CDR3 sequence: CASSNRDSQQYF. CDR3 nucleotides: TGTGCCAGCAGCAATAGGGACAGTCAGCAGTACTTC.

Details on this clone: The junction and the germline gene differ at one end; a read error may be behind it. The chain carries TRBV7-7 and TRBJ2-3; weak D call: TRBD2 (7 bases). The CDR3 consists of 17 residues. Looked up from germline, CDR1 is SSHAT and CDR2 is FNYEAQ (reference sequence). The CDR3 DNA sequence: TGTGCTAGCAGCTTAGATCCCCCAGGGAGGGGGACAGATACGCAGTATTTT. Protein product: CASSLDPPGRGTDTQYF.

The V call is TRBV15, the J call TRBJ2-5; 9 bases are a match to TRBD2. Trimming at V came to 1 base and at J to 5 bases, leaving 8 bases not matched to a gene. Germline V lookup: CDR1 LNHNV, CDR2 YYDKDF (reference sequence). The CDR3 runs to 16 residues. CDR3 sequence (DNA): TGTGCCACCAGCAGAGCGTCAGCGGGAGGCTGGGAGACCCAGTACTTC. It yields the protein CATSRASAGGWETQYF.

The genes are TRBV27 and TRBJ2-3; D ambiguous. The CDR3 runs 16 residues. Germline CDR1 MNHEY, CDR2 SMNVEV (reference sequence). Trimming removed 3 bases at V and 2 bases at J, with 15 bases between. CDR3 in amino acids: CASSLNDRVLTDTQYF. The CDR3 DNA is TGTGCCAGCAGTTTGAATGACCGGGTTCTCACAGATACGCAGTATTTT.

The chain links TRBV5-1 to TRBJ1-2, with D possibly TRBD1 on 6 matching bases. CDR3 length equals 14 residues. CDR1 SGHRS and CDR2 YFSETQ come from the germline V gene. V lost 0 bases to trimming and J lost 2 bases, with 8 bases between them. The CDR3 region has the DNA TGCGCCAGCAGCTTGGGCGGGGGCAACTATGGCTACACCTTC. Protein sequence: CASSLGGGNYGYTF.

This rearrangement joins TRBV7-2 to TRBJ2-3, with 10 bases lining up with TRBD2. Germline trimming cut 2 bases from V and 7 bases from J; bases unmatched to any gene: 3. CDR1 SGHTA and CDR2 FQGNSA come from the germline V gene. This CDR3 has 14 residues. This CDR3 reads CASSLLAGVNTQYF. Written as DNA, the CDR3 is TGTGCCAGCAGCTTACTAGCGGGAGTAAATACGCAGTATTTT.

The CDR3 sequence: CASSPIPGQGWVQFF. The CDR3 coding sequence is TGTGCCAGCAGCCCGATCCCGGGACAGGGGTGGGTGCAGTTCTTC. The V gene is TRBV6-5, the J gene TRBJ2-1, with 10 nucleotides matching TRBD1. Germline CDR1 and CDR2: MNHEY and SVGAGI. CDR3 size: 15 residues. The V and J ends lost 6 bases and 12 bases, in that order; junction bases with no gene match: 14.

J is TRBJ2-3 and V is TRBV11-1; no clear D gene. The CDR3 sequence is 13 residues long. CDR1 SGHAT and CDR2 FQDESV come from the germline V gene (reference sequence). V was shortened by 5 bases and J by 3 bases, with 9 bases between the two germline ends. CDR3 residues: CASSLSSTDTQYF. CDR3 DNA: TGTGCCAGCAGCCTCTCGAGTACAGATACGCAGTATTTT.

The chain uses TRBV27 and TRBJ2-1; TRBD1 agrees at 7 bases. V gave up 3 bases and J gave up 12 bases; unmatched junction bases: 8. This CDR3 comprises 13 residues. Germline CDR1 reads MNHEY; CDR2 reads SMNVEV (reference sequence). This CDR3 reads CASSLTGRWTQFF. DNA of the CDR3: TGTGCCAGCAGTTTGACAGGGCGATGGACGCAGTTCTTC.

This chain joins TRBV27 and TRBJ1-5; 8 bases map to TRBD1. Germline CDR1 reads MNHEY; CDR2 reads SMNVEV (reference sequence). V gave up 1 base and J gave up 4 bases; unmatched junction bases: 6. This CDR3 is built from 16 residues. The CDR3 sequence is CASSLLAGGMNQPQHF. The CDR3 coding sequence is TGTGCCAGCAGTTTATTGGCAGGGGGCATGAATCAGCCCCAGCATTTT.

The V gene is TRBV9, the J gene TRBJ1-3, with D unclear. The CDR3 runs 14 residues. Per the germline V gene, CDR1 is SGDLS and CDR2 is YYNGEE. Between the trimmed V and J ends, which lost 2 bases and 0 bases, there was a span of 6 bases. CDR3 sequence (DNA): TGTGCCAGCAGCGTGGGGAGCTCTGGAAACACCATATATTTT. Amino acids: CASSVGSSGNTIYF. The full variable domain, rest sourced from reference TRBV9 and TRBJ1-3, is DSGVTQTPKHLITATGQRVTLRCSPRSGDLSVYWYQQSLDQGLQFLIQYYNGEERAKGNILERFSAQQFPDLHSELNLSSLELGDSALYFCASSVGSSGNTIYFGEGSWLTVV.

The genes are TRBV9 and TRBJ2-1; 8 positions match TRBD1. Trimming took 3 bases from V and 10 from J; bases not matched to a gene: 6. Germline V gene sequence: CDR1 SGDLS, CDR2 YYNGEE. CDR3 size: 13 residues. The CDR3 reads CASSALRGPEQFF. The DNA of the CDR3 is TGTGCCAGCAGCGCCCTCAGGGGGCCAGAGCAGTTCTTC.

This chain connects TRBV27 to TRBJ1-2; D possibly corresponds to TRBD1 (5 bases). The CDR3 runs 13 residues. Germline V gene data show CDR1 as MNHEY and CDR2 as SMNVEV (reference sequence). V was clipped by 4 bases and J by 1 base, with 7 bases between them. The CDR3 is CASSWGSNYGYTF. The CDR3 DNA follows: TGTGCCAGCAGTTGGGGCAGTAACTATGGCTACACCTTC.

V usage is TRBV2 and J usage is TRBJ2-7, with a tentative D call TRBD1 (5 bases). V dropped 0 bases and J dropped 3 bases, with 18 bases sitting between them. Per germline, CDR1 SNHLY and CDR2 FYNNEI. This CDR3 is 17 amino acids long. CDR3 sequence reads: CASSEALSQGFGYEQYF. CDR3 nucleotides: TGTGCCAGCAGTGAAGCGCTTAGCCAGGGTTTTGGCTACGAGCAGTACTTC.

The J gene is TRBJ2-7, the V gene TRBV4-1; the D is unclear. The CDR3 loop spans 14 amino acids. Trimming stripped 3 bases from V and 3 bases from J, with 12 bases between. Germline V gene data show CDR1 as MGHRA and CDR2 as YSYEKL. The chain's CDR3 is CASSHLGENYEQYF. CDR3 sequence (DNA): TGCGCCAGCAGCCACCTAGGTGAGAACTACGAGCAGTACTTC.

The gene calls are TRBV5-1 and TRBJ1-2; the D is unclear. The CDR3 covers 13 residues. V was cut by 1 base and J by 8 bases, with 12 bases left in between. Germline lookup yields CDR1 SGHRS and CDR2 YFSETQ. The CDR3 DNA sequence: TGCGCCAGCAGCTTGTACGGGATTGAAGGCTACACCTTC. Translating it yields CASSLYGIEGYTF.

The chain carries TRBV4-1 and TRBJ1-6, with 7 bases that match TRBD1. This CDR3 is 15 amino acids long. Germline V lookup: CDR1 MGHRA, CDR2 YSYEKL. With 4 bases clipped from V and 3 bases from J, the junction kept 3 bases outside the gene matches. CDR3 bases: TGCGCCAGCAGCCCCCGGGACAGCTATAATTCACCCCTCCACTTT. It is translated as CASSPRDSYNSPLHF.